The rows below give T cell receptor beta chains drawn from one sample of a study of shared clonotypes between healthy human individuals. Assay: immunoSEQ multiplex PCR; the TCRdb copy retains only in-frame clones and omits some. The sample has about 2.1 million clones; 90% to 95% are singletons. Sequencing used naive CD8+ T cells from PBMCs. The source is a man aged 18 to 29 in good health. Some clones in this sample may be carry-over from other donors' samples. The CDR3 runs from the conserved cysteine through the conserved F or W. Fields, in order: J gene, V gene, CDR3 protein.

j_gene: TRBJ2-7; v_gene: TRBV11-2; CDR3aa: CASSLGAGFHEQYF
j_gene: TRBJ1-1; v_gene: TRBV7-6; CDR3aa: CASSPRDGSTEAFF
j_gene: TRBJ2-5; v_gene: TRBV4-3; CDR3aa: CASSQESTRRETQYF
j_gene: TRBJ2-3; v_gene: TRBV5-4; CDR3aa: CASSPDRERQDTQYF
j_gene: TRBJ2-5; v_gene: TRBV11-2; CDR3aa: CASSLGQGKETQYF
j_gene: TRBJ2-1; v_gene: TRBV28; CDR3aa: CASSWYSGSLANEQFF
j_gene: TRBJ2-1; v_gene: TRBV27; CDR3aa: CASSFTPPVDEQFF
j_gene: TRBJ2-1; v_gene: TRBV29-1; CDR3aa: CSIPSGTFEQFF
j_gene: TRBJ2-3; v_gene: TRBV9; CDR3aa: CASSVEREEGNTDTQYF
j_gene: TRBJ1-5; v_gene: TRBV9; CDR3aa: CASSAQGWSNQPQHF
j_gene: TRBJ2-2; v_gene: TRBV6-5; CDR3aa: CASSYRTPQGELFF
j_gene: TRBJ2-7; v_gene: TRBV9; CDR3aa: CASSGPSDLPYEQYF
j_gene: TRBJ2-7; v_gene: TRBV7-2; CDR3aa: CASSLGITYEQYF
j_gene: TRBJ2-6; v_gene: TRBV28; CDR3aa: CAVGTSGANVLTF
j_gene: TRBJ2-1; v_gene: TRBV5-1; CDR3aa: CASSLAAVGWDEQFF
j_gene: TRBJ1-5; v_gene: TRBV4-2; CDR3aa: CASSQGQSVNQPQHF
j_gene: TRBJ1-2; v_gene: TRBV27; CDR3aa: CASSLVSGSFYGYTF
j_gene: TRBJ1-2; v_gene: TRBV7-8; CDR3aa: CASSLLRTDYGYTF
j_gene: TRBJ2-7; v_gene: TRBV4-1; CDR3aa: CASSQGNPYEQYF
j_gene: TRBJ2-5; v_gene: TRBV27; CDR3aa: CASSRRGKQETQYF
j_gene: TRBJ2-1; v_gene: TRBV7-9; CDR3aa: CASSLSGVPDNEQFF
j_gene: TRBJ2-1; v_gene: TRBV6-6; CDR3aa: CASDRGGEMYNEQFF
j_gene: TRBJ1-3; v_gene: TRBV10-3; CDR3aa: CAISDGILYRGFNTIYF
j_gene: TRBJ2-7; v_gene: TRBV27; CDR3aa: CASSPRTSARSYEQYF
j_gene: TRBJ2-7; v_gene: TRBV5-1; CDR3aa: CASSLAGGEQYF
j_gene: TRBJ2-1; v_gene: TRBV10-3; CDR3aa: CAISESGREQFF
j_gene: TRBJ2-1; v_gene: TRBV7-9; CDR3aa: CASSFSGNRNEQFF
j_gene: TRBJ1-2; v_gene: TRBV28; CDR3aa: CASSLPNPPQAAYGYTF
j_gene: TRBJ2-7; v_gene: TRBV4-3; CDR3aa: CASSQAGAYEQYF
j_gene: TRBJ2-7; v_gene: TRBV19; CDR3aa: CASSIGPLGSYEQYF
j_gene: TRBJ2-7; v_gene: TRBV19; CDR3aa: CASGQGNYGSPYEQYF
j_gene: TRBJ1-1; v_gene: TRBV6-5; CDR3aa: CASSYKADTEAFF
j_gene: TRBJ2-1; v_gene: TRBV27; CDR3aa: CASSTSGTYNEQFF
j_gene: TRBJ2-7; v_gene: TRBV11-2; CDR3aa: CASSITHGEHYEQYF
j_gene: TRBJ2-5; v_gene: TRBV11-2; CDR3aa: CASSFTQGGVETQYF
j_gene: TRBJ2-7; v_gene: TRBV5-1; CDR3aa: CASSLISGTGGYEQYF
j_gene: TRBJ2-7; v_gene: TRBV19; CDR3aa: CASSRTSPMLEQYF
j_gene: TRBJ2-3; v_gene: TRBV29-1; CDR3aa: CSVDAQGTQYF
j_gene: TRBJ2-1; v_gene: TRBV6-5; CDR3aa: CAVTGGNEQFF
j_gene: TRBJ2-3; v_gene: TRBV5-1; CDR3aa: CASSLVGTDTQYF
j_gene: TRBJ2-1; v_gene: TRBV28; CDR3aa: CASFHTGLAGYNEQFF
j_gene: TRBJ2-3; v_gene: TRBV7-9; CDR3aa: CASSADRGDTQYF
j_gene: TRBJ2-7; v_gene: TRBV15; CDR3aa: CATSGDYGPYEQYF
j_gene: TRBJ1-2; v_gene: TRBV28; CDR3aa: CASRGQSGYTF
j_gene: TRBJ2-3; v_gene: TRBV27; CDR3aa: CASSLYGTSSPDTQYF
j_gene: TRBJ1-1; v_gene: TRBV6-1; CDR3aa: CASSEFRVMNTEAFF
j_gene: TRBJ2-1; v_gene: TRBV11-2; CDR3aa: CASSLDPQRYNEQFF
j_gene: TRBJ2-1; v_gene: TRBV27; CDR3aa: CASSPDRGHYNEQFF
j_gene: TRBJ1-1; v_gene: TRBV28; CDR3aa: CASSPLRGARTEAFF
j_gene: TRBJ2-1; v_gene: TRBV19; CDR3aa: CASSIVISDEQFF
j_gene: TRBJ2-7; v_gene: TRBV14; CDR3aa: CASSQAVDRESSEQYF
j_gene: TRBJ2-7; v_gene: TRBV7-8; CDR3aa: CASSASGQGDSYEQYF
j_gene: TRBJ1-2; v_gene: TRBV30; CDR3aa: CACYLVDNYGYTF
j_gene: TRBJ1-3; v_gene: TRBV27; CDR3aa: CASSPRTGWNTIYF
j_gene: TRBJ2-7; v_gene: TRBV7-9; CDR3aa: CASSPRGRSSYEQYF
j_gene: TRBJ2-7; v_gene: TRBV27; CDR3aa: CASSFGDSTYEQYF
j_gene: TRBJ1-1; v_gene: TRBV6-5; CDR3aa: CASSYFEPTGFEAFF
j_gene: TRBJ1-1; v_gene: TRBV11-2; CDR3aa: CASSLTNTEAFF
j_gene: TRBJ1-1; v_gene: TRBV6-5; CDR3aa: CASSYSIRVNTEAFF
j_gene: TRBJ1-3; v_gene: TRBV4-1; CDR3aa: CASSQDWGARNTIYF